The 22 T cell receptor beta chains presented below share a single source sample, sequenced in a study of identical twins. TCRdb re-analysed the 5' RACE reads in MiXCR, keeping a single row per CDR3 protein. The sample consists of some 1,600,000 distinct CDR3 sequences, more than 30% of them appearing once. The sequenced sample was cord blood. These receptors were taken from a newborn girl in good health.

The J gene is TRBJ2-5, the V gene TRBV6-6, with D perhaps TRBD2 (5 bases). CDR1 MNHNY and CDR2 SVGAGI come from the germline V gene (reference sequence). Trimming removed 2 bases from V and 7 bases from J, with 14 bases in between. This CDR3 has 14 residues. The CDR3 spells CASSYTGIGGTQYF. CDR3 nucleotides: TGTGCCAGCAGTTACACGGGGATAGGAGGGACCCAGTACTTC.

This chain links TRBV5-1 with TRBJ2-7; D is undetermined. Gene TRBJ2-5 matches the end of the DNA better, so the J call may be wrong. The CDR3 spans 15 residues. In germline, CDR1 is SGHRS, CDR2 YFSETQ. CDR3 amino acids: CASSLVSAAQETQYF. CDR3 sequence (DNA): TGCGCCAGCAGCTTGGTGTCAGCCGCTCAAGAGACCCAGTACTTC.

The rearrangement joins TRBV20-1 to TRBJ2-3; the match to TRBD2 covers 13 bases. The CDR3 is 17 amino acids. V shed 5 bases and J 0 bases; nucleotides not matched to a gene: 8. Germline loops: CDR1 DFQATT, CDR2 SNEGSKA (reference sequence). The CDR3 sequence: CSAPTSGGPSSTDTQYF. In nucleotides, the CDR3 is TGCAGTGCTCCGACTAGCGGGGGGCCCTCTAGCACAGATACGCAGTATTTT.

J is TRBJ2-3 and V is TRBV5-1, with a tentative D call TRBD2 (6 bases). CDR3 length: 14 amino acids. The germline CDR1 and CDR2 sequences are SGHRS and YFSETQ. With 1 base removed from V and 4 bases from J, the gap between germline ends came to 10 bases. CDR3 DNA sequence: TGCGCCAGCAGCTTGTATTGGGGGGCAGATACGCAGTATTTT. Its protein product is CASSLYWGADTQYF.

This clonotype occurred once. The chain combines TRBV6-5 with TRBJ2-1; a weak D match, TRBD2 (5 bases). Trimming shortened V by 6 bases and J by 12 bases, and 21 bases separated the two germline ends. This CDR3 is built from 14 residues. Germline V CDR1 and CDR2: MNHEY, SVGAGI. Here the CDR3 reads CASRTGLPRKRQFF. The CDR3 bases are TGTGCCAGCAGGACTGGACTTCCCCGTAAGCGGCAGTTCTTC.

There are a few counts of this clonotype. The rearrangement uses TRBV5-5 and TRBJ2-1, with 7 bases fitting TRBD2. CDR3 length equals 14 residues. Trimming cost V 2 bases and J 12 bases; bases outside gene matches: 11. CDR1 is SGHKS and CDR2 is YYEKEE in the germline V gene (reference sequence). CDR3: CASSLERGFGGQFF. The CDR3 nucleotides are TGTGCCAGCAGCTTAGAGCGGGGTTTTGGGGGGCAGTTCTTC.

The rearrangement links TRBV7-2 to TRBJ2-5; D may be TRBD1 or TRBD2 (6 bases each). Germline loops: CDR1 SGHTA, CDR2 FQGNSA. The CDR3 runs to 15 residues. The V end lost 5 bases, the J end lost 5 bases, and 18 bases lay between the germline ends. Here the CDR3 reads CASSRDWGAGETQYF. CDR3 in DNA: TGTGCCAGCAGCCGGGATTGGGGGGCCGGGGAGACCCAGTACTTC.

The V call is TRBV3-1, the J call TRBJ2-7, with 8 bases lining up with TRBD2. The CDR3 has 17 amino acids. CDR1 and CDR2 from the germline V gene are LGHDT and YNNKEL (reference sequence). Germline trimming cut 3 bases from V and 7 bases from J; bases unmatched to any gene: 17. DNA of the CDR3: TGTGCCAGCAGCCAGGCCCTACTAGCGGATTCCTACAATGAGCAGTACTTC. Its translation: CASSQALLADSYNEQYF.

This clonotype was seen a single time. The rearrangement uses TRBV9 and TRBJ1-2; D is possibly TRBD1 (5 bases). Trimming took 2 bases from V and 7 from J, leaving 9 bases between them. CDR1 and CDR2 (germline): SGDLS, YYNGEE. This CDR3 contains 12 residues. The DNA of the CDR3 is TGTGCCAGCAGCGTCCCAGGGAGTGGCTACACCTTC. This codes for CASSVPGSGYTF.

This clonotype was picked up a small number of times. The rearrangement links TRBV6-5 to TRBJ1-1; weak D call: TRBD1 (6 bases). CDR1 is MNHEY and CDR2 is SVGAGI in the germline V gene. Trimming removed 5 bases from V and 1 base from J, with 11 bases in between. The CDR3 extends over 14 amino acids. DNA for the CDR3: TGTGCCAGCAGTACACCGGACAGGAACACTGAAGCTTTCTTT. This sequence encodes CASSTPDRNTEAFF.

The chain has TRBV9 and TRBJ2-7; a weak D match, TRBD2 (6 bases). The J call is in doubt because the DNA end fits TRBJ2-4 better. This CDR3 contains 14 residues. Germline CDR1 is SGDLS and CDR2 is YYNGEE. The CDR3 DNA reads as TGTGCCAGCAGCGTAGCTGGTGGGGGAGGCATTCAGTACTTC. This gives the protein CASSVAGGGGIQYF.

V is TRBV27 and J is TRBJ2-2; D is possibly TRBD1 or TRBD2 (5 bases each). The V gene's germline CDR1 is MNHEY and CDR2 SMNVEV (reference sequence). The V end was cut by 6 bases, the J end by 3 bases, with 11 bases between. There are 14 residues in the CDR3. CDR3 sequence (DNA): TGTGCCAGCAGCTCGGGACCCTACACCGGGGAGCTGTTTTTT. Its translation is CASSSGPYTGELFF.

This clonotype was recorded many times. The chain has TRBV14 and TRBJ2-7, with 9 bases matching TRBD2. From germline, CDR1 is SGHDN and CDR2 FVKESK. This CDR3 contains 14 residues. Losses at the gene ends were 5 bases for V and 5 bases for J; bases not matched to a gene: 7. CDR3 DNA: TGTGCCAGCAGCTTGACTAGCGGTTTCGACGAGCAGTACTTC. It codes for CASSLTSGFDEQYF. Full variable domain (missing parts from reference TRBV14 and TRBJ2-7): EAGVTQFPSHSVIEKGQTVTLRCDPISGHDNLYWYRRVMGKEIKFLLHFVKESKQDESGMPNNRFLAERTGGTYSTLKVQPAELEDSGVYFCASSLTSGFDEQYFGPGTRLTVT.

This chain connects TRBV5-6 to TRBJ2-7, with D tentatively TRBD2 (5 bases). V gave up 4 bases and J gave up 0 bases, with 8 bases separating them. Germline CDR1 is SGHDT and CDR2 is YYEEEE. The CDR3 length is 13 residues. In DNA form, the CDR3 reads TGTGCCAGCAGCATGACTAACTCCTACGAGCAGTACTTC. Amino acids: CASSMTNSYEQYF.

Only a few counts were recorded for this clonotype. The chain joins TRBV15 to TRBJ2-3; TRBD1 matches at 8 bases. Trimming at V came to 2 bases and at J to 2 bases, leaving 3 bases not matched to a gene. CDR1 and CDR2 (germline): LNHNV, YYDKDF (reference sequence). This CDR3 is 15 amino acids long. As DNA, the CDR3 is TGTGCCACCAGCAGAAGACAGGGGAACACAGATACGCAGTATTTT. It translates to CATSRRQGNTDTQYF.

The V call is TRBV20-1, the J call TRBJ2-5; D remains unclear. The CDR3 runs 16 residues. Germline V gene lookup returns CDR1 DFQATT and CDR2 SNEGSKA (reference sequence). The V gene lost 2 bases and the J gene lost 11 bases, with 27 bases spanning the gap. CDR3: CSARLIGAGNYNEQYF. CDR3 sequence (DNA): TGCAGTGCTAGACTTATTGGAGCTGGGAACTACAATGAGCAGTACTTC.

This chain joins TRBV20-1 and TRBJ1-5, with 8 bases aligning to TRBD1. Trimming removed 5 bases from V and 6 bases from J; junction bases left unmatched: 9. Germline values: CDR1 DFQATT, CDR2 SNEGSKA (reference sequence). This CDR3 is 14 amino acids long. CDR3 residues: CSAHRQGQGQPQHF. For the CDR3, the DNA is TGCAGTGCTCACAGACAGGGGCAAGGTCAGCCCCAGCATTTT.

Points on this clonotype: This sequence may be a read error, since a much larger clone differs from it by one base. This chain joins TRBV6-5 and TRBJ1-4; D call uncertain. Trimming removed 2 bases at V and 2 bases at J, with 0 bases between. The CDR3 spans 12 residues. Germline CDR1 reads MNHEY; CDR2 reads SVGAGI. CDR3 sequence reads: CASSYTNEKLFF. Here the CDR3 DNA reads TGTGCCAGCAGTTACACTAATGAAAAACTGTTTTTT.

This clonotype has just a few counts. The rearrangement joins TRBV3-1 to TRBJ2-2; D remains unclear. Germline CDR1 and CDR2: LGHDT and YNNKEL (reference sequence). CDR3 length: 14 amino acids. Trimming cost V 4 bases and J 4 bases, with 10 bases left between them. CDR3 sequence reads: CASSLRLATGELFF. For the CDR3, the DNA is TGTGCCAGCAGCCTCCGACTTGCCACCGGGGAGCTGTTTTTT.

DNA of the CDR3: TGTGCCAGCAGTGAACCCCTAGCGGACAATGAGCAGTTCTTC. It is translated as CASSEPLADNEQFF. The chain recombines TRBV6-1 with TRBJ2-1, with 7 positions matching TRBD2. The CDR3 runs to 14 residues. With V trimmed by 2 bases and J by 5 bases, 3 bases remained unmatched. CDR1 and CDR2 (germline): MNHNS, SASEGT.

This sequence joins TRBV2 and TRBJ1-1; D remains ambiguous. CDR1 and CDR2 (germline): SNHLY, FYNNEI. This CDR3 has 11 residues. Trimming removed 8 bases at V and 2 bases at J, with 6 bases between. The CDR3 coding sequence is TGTGCCAGCCTTACAAACACTGAAGCTTTCTTT. Translation: CASLTNTEAFF.

In this sample, this clonotype turned up once. One junction end does not reproduce the germline sequence, and a read error may be involved. The chain is built from TRBV4-2 and TRBJ2-2, with TRBD2 identical over 7 bases. The CDR3 totals 18 residues. Germline V CDR1 and CDR2: LGHNA, YNFKEQ. The CDR3 DNA reads TGTGCCAGCAGCCATATTCGGCTAGCGGTGAGGAACACCAGGGAGCTGTTTTTT. Amino acids: CASSHIRLAVRNTRELFF.